This TCR beta chain was sequenced for a study of memory CD4+ T cells and cytomegalovirus serostatus. Background on the study: Healthy Belgian adult donors included 9 or 10 CMV-positive and 24 CMV-negative people.

The sort gate was single viable CD3+CD4+CD8-CD45RO+ cells for memory CD4+ T cells. Profiling relied on immunoSEQ multiplex PCR, and the TCRdb table lists in-frame clones only, not all of them. The sample yields about 52,000 clones, roughly 80% seen once. The length of the CDR3 is 15 residues. CDR1 is LNHDA and CDR2 is SQIVND in the germline V gene (reference sequence). The V and J ends lost 6 bases and 1 base respectively, with 16 bases between them. The sample consisted of memory CD4+ T cells from blood. This clonotype was sampled from an adult in good health and CMV-seronegative. The chain links TRBV19 to TRBJ2-7; tentative D call: TRBD2 (6 bases). Here the CDR3 reads CASSHVGGSSYEQYF. In DNA, the CDR3 is TGTGCCAGTAGCCATGTGGGGGGATCGTCCTACGAGCAGTACTTC.